The T cell receptor (beta chain) described here comes from a study of post-analysis software for immune sequencing data. In the study overall: The disease courses covered relapsing-remitting, secondary progressive and progressive-relapsing multiple sclerosis. Study outcomes and limitations: Significantly lower normalized Chao1 diversity was found in patients with multiple sclerosis relative to controls. Five or six TRBV segments were significantly more frequent in patients than in controls. TRBV5-6, TRBV5-1 and TRBV20-1 were among these segments. Under the F measure, samples that were prepared in one batch clustered strongly together.

Every TCR beta cDNA library bore unique molecular identifiers. Yield was approximately 500,000 cDNA molecules from about 1 to 10 million T cells. Via MiXCR, TCRdb re-called the PCR reads, giving one row per CDR3 protein. The sample lists fewer than 900,000 distinct CDR3 sequences, just over 45% occurring once. Germline V lookup: CDR1 LGHNA, CDR2 YNFKEQ. CDR3 length: 13 amino acids. Trimming cost V 1 base and J 5 bases, with 6 bases left between them. This clonotype was recorded a few times. The antigen is unknown. The sequence was obtained from a girl between 5 and 17 years old with multiple sclerosis. The chain joins TRBV4-2 to TRBJ2-1; no reliable D call. Sequenced material: blood. CDR3 nucleotide sequence: TGTGCCAGCAGCCAAGGTCCGGACAATGAGCAGTTCTTC. Its translation: CASSQGPDNEQFF.